The 20 T cell receptor beta chains below come from one sample, sequenced in a study of T cell responses to AZD1222 COVID-19 vaccine. The data were produced by immunoSEQ multiplex PCR, yet TCRdb's version contains in-frame clones alone and is incomplete. The data show some 98,000 clones, approximately 84% seen once. Sequenced here: peripheral blood, sampled 28 days after the second AZD1222 dose. These receptors came from an adult who received the AZD1222 COVID-19 vaccine.

J is TRBJ1-5 and V is TRBV19; D is unclear. Germline V gene lookup returns CDR1 LNHDA and CDR2 SQIVND (reference sequence). The CDR3 loop spans 15 amino acids. V lost 2 bases, J lost 6 bases, and 14 bases lay in between. Written as DNA, the CDR3 is TGTGCCAGTAGTATAAGAGAGTCTTTCGGTCAGCCCCAGCATTTT. This encodes CASSIRESFGQPQHF.

Comment on this clone: This sample also contains other DNA sequences that code for the same CDR3. The chain couples TRBV9 to TRBJ2-1; no reliable D call. Per germline, CDR1 SGDLS and CDR2 YYNGEE. The CDR3 totals 14 residues. V dropped 0 bases and J dropped 2 bases, with 6 bases sitting between them. As DNA, the CDR3 is TGTGCCAGCAGCGTAGGCGGAACCTACAATGAGCAGTTCTTC. It is translated as CASSVGGTYNEQFF.

The genes are TRBV6-5 and TRBJ1-5, with D possibly TRBD1 on 5 matching bases. The CDR3 extends over 14 amino acids. V was trimmed by 6 bases and J by 4 bases, leaving 13 bases between them. Germline V gene sequence: CDR1 MNHEY, CDR2 SVGAGI. In DNA, the CDR3 is TGTGCCAGCAGCGATCGACAGTTGAATCAGCCCCAGCATTTT. This sequence encodes CASSDRQLNQPQHF.

This CDR3 is CASSKIGTSGRCEQYF. The CDR3 bases are TGTGCCAGCAGCAAAATAGGGACTAGCGGGAGGTGCGAGCAGTACTTC. The V gene is TRBV21-1, the J gene TRBJ2-7; the tabulated D call, TRBD2, remains unverified against the DNA. TRBV21-1 is reported as a pseudogene. The CDR3 sequence is 16 residues long.

The chain links TRBV5-1 to TRBJ2-3, with TRBD2 as a possible D gene (6 bases). The CDR3 spans 15 residues. V lost 7 bases to trimming and J lost 2 bases, with 17 bases between them. The germline CDR1 and CDR2 sequences are SGHRS and YFSETQ. CDR3 in amino acids: CASSTPGLFTDTQYF. Here the CDR3 DNA reads TGCGCCAGCTCTACCCCGGGACTTTTCACAGATACGCAGTATTTT.

CDR3 residues: CASMGGPTNNEKLFF. CDR3 coding DNA: TGTGCCAGCATGGGGGGGCCCACTAATAATGAAAAACTGTTTTTT. This sequence joins TRBV6-5 and TRBJ1-4; D is possibly TRBD1 (6 bases). V dropped 7 bases and J dropped 4 bases, with 16 bases sitting between them. The CDR3 contains 15 residues. Germline V gene data show CDR1 as MNHEY and CDR2 as SVGAGI.

The chain couples TRBV5-1 to TRBJ2-3, with 8 bases matching TRBD1. Germline V gene data show CDR1 as SGHRS and CDR2 as YFSETQ. The trim removed 5 bases at V and 6 bases at J, leaving 2 bases unmatched. The CDR3 has 12 amino acids. The CDR3 protein is CASRQGADTQYF. CDR3 nucleotide sequence: TGCGCCAGCAGGCAGGGGGCGGATACGCAGTATTTT.

This clone was observed a handful of times. The chain carries TRBV9 and TRBJ2-1, with D unclear. Germline V lookup: CDR1 SGDLS, CDR2 YYNGEE. The V and J ends lost 4 bases and 8 bases respectively, with 7 bases between them. CDR3 length: 11 amino acids. CDR3 DNA sequence: TGTGCCAGCAGCCTTCGGGATGAGCAGTTCTTC. This codes for CASSLRDEQFF.

CDR3 bases: TGTGCCAGCAGCCAGTACAGTTCCGGGGAGCTGTTTTTT. Translated: CASSQYSSGELFF. The gene calls are TRBV3-1 (or the pseudogene TRBV3-2) and TRBJ2-2; no reliable D call. The CDR3 sequence is 13 residues long. Germline V CDR1 and CDR2: LGHDT, YNNKEL (reference sequence). Trimming cost V 3 bases and J 6 bases, with 8 bases left between them.

The CDR3 reads CASSEEAGTRSGTEAFF. In nucleotides, the CDR3 is TGTGCCAGCAGTGAAGAGGCAGGGACCCGGTCGGGCACTGAAGCTTTCTTT. V gene TRBV2 combines with J gene TRBJ1-1; maybe TRBD1 (5 bases). V was shortened by 1 base and J by 4 bases, with 19 bases between the two germline ends. Germline V CDR1 and CDR2: SNHLY, FYNNEI. This CDR3 is 17 amino acids long.

The J gene is TRBJ1-2, the V gene TRBV24-1; 11 nucleotides line up with TRBD1. Germline values: CDR1 KGHDR, CDR2 SFDVKD. CDR3 length: 15 residues. Trimming cost V 4 bases and J 5 bases; bases outside gene matches: 5. The CDR3 spells CATSDDGQGAYGYTF. As DNA, the CDR3 is TGTGCCACCAGTGACGATGGACAGGGGGCATATGGCTACACCTTC.

The rearrangement links TRBV9 to TRBJ1-2; 10 bases are a match to TRBD1. Trimming removed 3 bases from V and 13 bases from J; junction bases left unmatched: 6. CDR3 size: 12 residues. Germline V CDR1 and CDR2: SGDLS, YYNGEE. The DNA of the CDR3 is TGTGCCAGCAGCGCAGACAGGGGGCGAATCACCTTC. Its translation is CASSADRGRITF.

This clone came up a few times. The V and J genes are TRBV4-3 and TRBJ1-1; D is unresolved. With 3 bases removed from V and 3 bases from J, the gap between germline ends came to 5 bases. The CDR3 consists of 12 residues. Germline V gives CDR1 LGHNA, CDR2 YSLEER. The CDR3 loop is CASSQSDTEAFF. The CDR3 DNA reads TGCGCCAGCAGCCAGAGTGACACTGAAGCTTTCTTT.

This chain joins TRBV29-1 and TRBJ2-7, with D perhaps matching TRBD2 (6 bases). V was shortened by 6 bases and J by 4 bases, with 13 bases between the two germline ends. There are 12 residues in the CDR3. The germline V gene encodes CDR1 SQVTM and CDR2 ANQGSEA. CDR3 nucleotides: TGCAGCGTGGGCGCGGGACCGTACGAGCAGTACTTC. Amino acid sequence: CSVGAGPYEQYF.

The rearrangement joins TRBV20-1 to TRBJ2-1; 11 positions match TRBD2. The CDR3 runs to 16 residues. CDR1 DFQATT and CDR2 SNEGSKA come from the germline V gene (reference sequence). The V and J ends lost 3 bases and 0 bases, in that order; junction bases with no gene match: 4. CDR3 protein: CSASSSGGVSYNEQFF. The CDR3 DNA reads TGCAGTGCTAGTAGTAGCGGGGGGGTCTCCTACAATGAGCAGTTCTTC.

The rearrangement links TRBV27 to TRBJ2-7; tentative D call: TRBD1 (5 bases). This CDR3 region has 13 residues. The germline V and J ends were trimmed by 3 bases and 6 bases, with 12 bases remaining between them. Germline V gene lookup returns CDR1 MNHEY and CDR2 SMNVEV (reference sequence). CDR3 DNA: TGTGCCAGCAGTTTCGGCAGGGCAAGCGAGCAGTACTTC. This translates into CASSFGRASEQYF.

This clone occurred once. J is TRBJ2-2 and V is TRBV6-5; D uncertain. Per germline, CDR1 MNHEY and CDR2 SVGAGI. This CDR3 has 14 amino acids. V gave up 4 bases and J gave up 0 bases, with 6 bases separating them. The CDR3 sequence is CASSFPTNTGELFF. The DNA of the CDR3 is TGTGCCAGCAGTTTCCCAACGAACACCGGGGAGCTGTTTTTT.

The rearrangement uses TRBV2 and TRBJ1-1; the match to TRBD1 covers 8 bases. V trimming: 1 base; J trimming: 6 bases; junction bases outside the gene matches: 13. CDR3 length: 17 residues. The germline V gene has CDR1 SNHLY and CDR2 FYNNEI. The CDR3 region is CASSEGWQGAGEAEAFF. The DNA for the CDR3 is TGTGCCAGCAGTGAAGGTTGGCAGGGGGCAGGGGAAGCTGAAGCTTTCTTT.

This clone was detected only once. The chain's CDR3 is CASSKELGTGGLYEQYF. CDR3 DNA: TGTGCCAGCAGCAAAGAATTGGGGACAGGGGGACTCTACGAGCAGTACTTC. This chain joins TRBV21-1 and TRBJ2-7; TRBD1 was called by the table and not checked on the DNA. TRBV21-1 is designated a pseudogene. The CDR3 totals 17 residues.

This clone came up a few times. The chain couples TRBV7-9 to TRBJ2-7; 7 nucleotides line up with TRBD1. V lost 3 bases and J lost 1; bases outside the gene matches: 6. CDR3 size: 15 residues. Germline CDR1 and CDR2: SEHNR and FQNEAQ (reference sequence). This CDR3 reads CASSLTQTGSYEQYF. As DNA, the CDR3 is TGTGCCAGCAGCTTGACCCAGACAGGGTCCTACGAGCAGTACTTC. The full variable domain, its missing parts supplied by reference TRBV7-9 and TRBJ2-7, is DTGVSQNPRHKITKRGQNVTFRCDPISEHNRLYWYRQTLGQGPEFLTYFQNEAQLEKSRLLSDRFSAERPKGSFSTLEIQRTEQGDSAMYLCASSLTQTGSYEQYFGPGTRLTVT.